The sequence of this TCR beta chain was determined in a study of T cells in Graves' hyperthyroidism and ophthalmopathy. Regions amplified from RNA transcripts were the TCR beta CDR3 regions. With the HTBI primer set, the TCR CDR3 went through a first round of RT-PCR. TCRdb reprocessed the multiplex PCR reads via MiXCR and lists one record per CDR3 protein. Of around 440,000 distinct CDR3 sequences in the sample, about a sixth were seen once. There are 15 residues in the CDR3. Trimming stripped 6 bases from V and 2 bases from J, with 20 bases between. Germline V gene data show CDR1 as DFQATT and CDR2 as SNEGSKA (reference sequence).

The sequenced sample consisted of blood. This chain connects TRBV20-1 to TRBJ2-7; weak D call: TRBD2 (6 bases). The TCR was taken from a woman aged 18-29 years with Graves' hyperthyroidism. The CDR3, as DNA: TGCAGTGCCGAGGCGAGACTAGTTGAAACCTACGAGCAGTACTTC. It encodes CSAEARLVETYEQYF.